The clone carrying this T cell receptor beta chain has a handful of counts. As yet, its antigen is unknown. These data are taken from a study of post-analysis software for immune sequencing data. Study in general: As for disease course, relapsing-remitting, secondary progressive and progressive-relapsing multiple sclerosis were all included. Study-level points and caveats: F measure grouped same-batch samples tightly together. Patients used roughly five TRBV segments, including TRBV5-6, TRBV5-1 and TRBV20-1, more often than controls. Normalized Chao1 diversity in multiple sclerosis patients fell significantly below that of controls.

The TCR beta cDNA libraries carried unique molecular identifiers. T cells, about 0.95 to 11 million of them, yielded approximately 500,000 cDNA molecules. One entry per CDR3 protein results from TCRdb running MiXCR on the PCR reads. The sample yields about half a million distinct CDR3 sequences, approximately 45% seen once. The CDR3 is 17 amino acids. The junction had 12 bases not matched to a gene; V was cut back by 0 bases and J by 4 bases. Germline-derived CDR1 and CDR2 are MGHRA and YSYEKL. The sequenced material came from blood. This chain connects TRBV4-1 to TRBJ2-7; TRBD2 matches at 7 bases. The clonotype was recovered from a girl between 5 and 17 years old with multiple sclerosis. The DNA for the CDR3 is TGCGCCAGCAGCCAAGATCCCTCTCTAGCGGAGTCATACGAGCAGTACTTC. Its protein is CASSQDPSLAESYEQYF.